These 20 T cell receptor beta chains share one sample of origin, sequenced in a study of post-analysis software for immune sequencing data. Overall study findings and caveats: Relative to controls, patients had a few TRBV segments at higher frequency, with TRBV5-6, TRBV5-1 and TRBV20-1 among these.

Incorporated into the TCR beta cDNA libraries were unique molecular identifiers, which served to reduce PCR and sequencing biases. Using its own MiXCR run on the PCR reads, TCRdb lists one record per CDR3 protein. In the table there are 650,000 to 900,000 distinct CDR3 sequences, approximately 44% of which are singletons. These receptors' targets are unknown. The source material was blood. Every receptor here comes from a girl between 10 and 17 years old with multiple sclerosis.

Written as DNA, the CDR3 is TGCGCCAGCAGCCAAGAGATCCACACTGTCCCTGGCTACACCTTC. It translates to CASSQEIHTVPGYTF. The chain is built from TRBV4-3 and TRBJ1-2; D is unclear. V lost 0 bases and J 7 bases, leaving 15 bases between the germline ends. The CDR3 loop spans 15 amino acids. CDR1 is LGHNA, CDR2 YSLEER, per germline.

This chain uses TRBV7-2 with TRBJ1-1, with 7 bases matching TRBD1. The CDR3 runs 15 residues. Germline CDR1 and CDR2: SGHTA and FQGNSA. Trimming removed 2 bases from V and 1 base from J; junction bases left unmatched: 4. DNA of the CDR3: TGTGCCAGCAGCTTAAAAGGGACAGCGAACACTGAAGCTTTCTTT. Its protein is CASSLKGTANTEAFF.

The CDR3 spells CSAGNSNEQFF. The DNA for the CDR3 is TGCAGCGCCGGGAACTCGAATGAGCAGTTCTTC. V usage is TRBV29-1 and J usage is TRBJ2-1, with D tentatively TRBD2 (5 bases). The V end was cut by 7 bases, the J end by 7 bases, with 11 bases between. Germline V lookup: CDR1 SQVTM, CDR2 ANQGSEA. The CDR3 sequence is 11 residues long.

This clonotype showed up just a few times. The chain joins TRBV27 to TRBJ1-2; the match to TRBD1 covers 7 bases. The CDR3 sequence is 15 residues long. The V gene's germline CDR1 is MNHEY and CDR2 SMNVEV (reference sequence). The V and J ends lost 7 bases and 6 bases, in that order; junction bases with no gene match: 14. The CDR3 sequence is CASTARGGLRHGYTF. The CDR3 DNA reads TGTGCCAGCACCGCCAGGGGGGGGCTCAGGCATGGCTACACCTTC.

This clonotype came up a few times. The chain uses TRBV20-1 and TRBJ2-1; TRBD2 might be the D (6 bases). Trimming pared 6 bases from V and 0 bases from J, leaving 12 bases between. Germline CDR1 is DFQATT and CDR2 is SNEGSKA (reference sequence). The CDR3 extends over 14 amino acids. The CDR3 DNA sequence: TGCAGTGCGGAGGGACGGGGCTCCTACAATGAGCAGTTCTTC. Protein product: CSAEGRGSYNEQFF.

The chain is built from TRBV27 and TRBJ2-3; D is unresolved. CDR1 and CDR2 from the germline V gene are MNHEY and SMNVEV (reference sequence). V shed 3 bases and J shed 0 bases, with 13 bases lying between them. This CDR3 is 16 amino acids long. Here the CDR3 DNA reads TGTGCCAGCAGTTTTTCCAGAGTTTCTAGCACAGATACGCAGTATTTT. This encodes CASSFSRVSSTDTQYF.

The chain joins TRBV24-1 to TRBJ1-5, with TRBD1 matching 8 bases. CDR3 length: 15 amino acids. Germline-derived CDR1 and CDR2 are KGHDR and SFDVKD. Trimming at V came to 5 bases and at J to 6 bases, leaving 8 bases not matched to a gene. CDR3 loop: CATSGTGGSGQPQHF. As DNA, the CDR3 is TGTGCCACCAGTGGTACAGGGGGATCGGGTCAGCCCCAGCATTTT.

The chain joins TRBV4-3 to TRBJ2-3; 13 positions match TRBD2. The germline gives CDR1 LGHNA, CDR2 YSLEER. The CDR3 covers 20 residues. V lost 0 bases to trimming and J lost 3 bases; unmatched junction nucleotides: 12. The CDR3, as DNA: TGCGCCAGCAGCCAAGATCTGGTACTAGCGGGAGGGAGTCGGACAGATACGCAGTATTTT. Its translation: CASSQDLVLAGGSRTDTQYF.

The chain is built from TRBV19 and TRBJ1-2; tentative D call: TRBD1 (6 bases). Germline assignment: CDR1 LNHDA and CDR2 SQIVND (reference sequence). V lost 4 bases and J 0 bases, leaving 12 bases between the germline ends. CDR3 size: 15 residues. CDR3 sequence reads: CASSTKDRTNYGYTF. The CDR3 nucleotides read TGTGCCAGTAGTACCAAGGACAGAACTAACTATGGCTACACCTTC.

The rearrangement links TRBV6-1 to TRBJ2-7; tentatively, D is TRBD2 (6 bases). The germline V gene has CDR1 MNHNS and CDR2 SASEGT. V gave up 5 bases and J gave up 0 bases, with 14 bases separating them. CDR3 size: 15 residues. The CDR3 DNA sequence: TGTGCCAGCAGTTTCCCGGGACTGGGCTCCTACGAGCAGTACTTC. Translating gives CASSFPGLGSYEQYF.

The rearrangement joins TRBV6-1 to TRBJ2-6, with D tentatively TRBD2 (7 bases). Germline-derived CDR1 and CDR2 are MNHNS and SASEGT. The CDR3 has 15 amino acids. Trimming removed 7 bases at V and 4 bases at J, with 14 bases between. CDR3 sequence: CASTEGGTGANVLTF. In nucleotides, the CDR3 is TGTGCCAGCACCGAGGGGGGGACCGGGGCCAACGTCCTGACTTTC.

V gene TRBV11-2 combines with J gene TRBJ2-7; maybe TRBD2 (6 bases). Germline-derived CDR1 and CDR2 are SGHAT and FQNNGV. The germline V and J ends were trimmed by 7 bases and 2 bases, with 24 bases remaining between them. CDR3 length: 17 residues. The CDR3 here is CASNQGGTEGVAYEQYF. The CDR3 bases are TGTGCCAGCAACCAAGGCGGGACGGAGGGAGTTGCCTACGAGCAGTACTTC. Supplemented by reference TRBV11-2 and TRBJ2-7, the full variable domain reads EAGVAQSPRYKIIEKRQSVAFWCNPISGHATLYWYQQILGQGPKLLIQFQNNGVVDDSQLPKDRFSAERLKGVDSTLKIQPAKLEDSAVYLCASNQGGTEGVAYEQYFGPGTRLTVT.

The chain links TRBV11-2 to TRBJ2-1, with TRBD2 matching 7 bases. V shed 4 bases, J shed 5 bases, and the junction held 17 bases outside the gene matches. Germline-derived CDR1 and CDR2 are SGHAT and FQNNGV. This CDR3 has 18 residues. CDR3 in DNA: TGTGCCAGCAGCTCTCCCGGGCGGGAGCCTCCTAGGGACAATGAGCAGTTCTTC. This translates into CASSSPGREPPRDNEQFF.

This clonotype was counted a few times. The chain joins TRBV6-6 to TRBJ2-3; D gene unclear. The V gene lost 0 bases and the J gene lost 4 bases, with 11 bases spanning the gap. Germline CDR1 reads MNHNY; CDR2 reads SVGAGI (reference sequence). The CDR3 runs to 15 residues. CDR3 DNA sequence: TGTGCCAGCAGTTACTCGACGGGTACCCCAGATACGCAGTATTTT. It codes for CASSYSTGTPDTQYF.

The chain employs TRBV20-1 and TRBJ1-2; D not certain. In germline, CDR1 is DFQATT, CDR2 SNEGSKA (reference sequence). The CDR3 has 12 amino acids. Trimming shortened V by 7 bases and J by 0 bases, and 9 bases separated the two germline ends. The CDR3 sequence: CSGGEANYGYTF. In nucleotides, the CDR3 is TGCAGTGGTGGAGAGGCTAACTATGGCTACACCTTC.

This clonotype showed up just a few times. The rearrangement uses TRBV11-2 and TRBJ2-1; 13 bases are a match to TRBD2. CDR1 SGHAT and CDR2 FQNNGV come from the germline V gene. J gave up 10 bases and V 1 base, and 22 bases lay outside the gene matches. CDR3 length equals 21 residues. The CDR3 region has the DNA TGTGCCAGCAGCTTAGTAGAGTGGACAGGGGGGACTAGCGGGGCCTACAGGGAGCAGTTCTTC. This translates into CASSLVEWTGGTSGAYREQFF.

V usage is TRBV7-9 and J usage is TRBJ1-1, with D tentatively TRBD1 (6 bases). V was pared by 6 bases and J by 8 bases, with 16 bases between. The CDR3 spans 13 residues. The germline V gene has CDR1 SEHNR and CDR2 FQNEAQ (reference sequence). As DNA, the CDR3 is TGTGCCAGCAGTCTTAGAGTAGGGACAGAAGCTTTCTTT. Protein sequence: CASSLRVGTEAFF.

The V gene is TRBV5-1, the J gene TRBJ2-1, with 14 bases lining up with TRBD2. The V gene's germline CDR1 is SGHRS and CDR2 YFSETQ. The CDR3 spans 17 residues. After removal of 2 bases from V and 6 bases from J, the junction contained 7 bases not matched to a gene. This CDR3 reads CASSLFPGTSGSNEQFF. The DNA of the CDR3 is TGCGCCAGCAGCTTATTTCCCGGGACTAGCGGGAGCAATGAGCAGTTCTTC.

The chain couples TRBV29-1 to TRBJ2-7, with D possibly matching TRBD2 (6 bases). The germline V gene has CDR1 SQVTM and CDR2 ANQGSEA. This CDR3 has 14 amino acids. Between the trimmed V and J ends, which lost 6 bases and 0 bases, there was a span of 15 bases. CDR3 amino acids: CSVRIGGDSYEQYF. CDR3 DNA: TGCAGCGTGAGGATAGGAGGGGACTCCTACGAGCAGTACTTC.

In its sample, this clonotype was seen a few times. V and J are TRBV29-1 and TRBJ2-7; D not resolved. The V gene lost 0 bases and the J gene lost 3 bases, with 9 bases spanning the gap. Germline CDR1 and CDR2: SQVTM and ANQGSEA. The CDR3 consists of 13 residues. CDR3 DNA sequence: TGCAGCGTTGAAGATACGGAGAGCTACGAGCAGTACTTC. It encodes CSVEDTESYEQYF.